This T cell receptor (beta chain) is from a study of identical twins (dated by TCRdb to 2016 to 2018). A note on the overall study: To test whether fetal clonotypes persist, the study used deep sequencing on TCR alpha and beta repertoires from monozygotic twins, unrelated adults of various ages, and cord blood. To rule out contamination, replicate twin experiments were performed at different times with different library preparation protocols.

The study at large found these results: Abundant cord blood beta clonotypes carried fewer insertions; young adult naive repertoires showed a weaker similar trend, while memory repertoires showed none. In beta out-of-frame sequences, excess twin sharing was weaker, because having fewer shared sequences lowered the signal-to-noise ratio. In monozygotic twins, recombination models systematically underestimated out-of-frame TCR alpha sharing, but the models matched the sharing seen between unrelated individuals. Compared with coincidental sharing between unrelated individuals, out-of-frame TCR alpha sequences shared between twins showed an excess of sequences with low generation probability. Conclusions relied on cross-sectional statistical analysis, since the same donors could not be followed over many years. Invariant T cells such as MAIT and iNKT could partly confound zero-insertion analyses, although diverse VJ usage argued against such confounding for most clonotypes.

In the case of this clonotype: Its binding antigen is unknown. A much larger clone sits a single nucleotide away, making a read error possible.

Receptor libraries were prepared by 5' RACE. Sequencing instrument: Illumina HiSeq 2000. A universal primer binding site was added through template switching, and the final cDNA carried a unique molecular identifier so that TCR cDNA molecules could be counted accurately. First-strand cDNA for TCR alpha and beta chains was synthesized from specific primers in the conserved constant-segment region. To control for contamination, every cDNA library was double barcoded, receiving both a SMART-Mk sample barcode and Illumina barcodes. TruSeq adapter sequences and Illumina sample barcodes were added in two successive PCR steps. The TCR alpha and beta cDNA libraries were sequenced on the Illumina HiSeq platform using custom primers. Concerning the study's data processing: MiGEC was used to process raw reads and extract unique molecular identifiers, and MiXCR was used to find CDR3 positions. For each individual, recombination models were inferred using an EM algorithm with the repgenHMM and IGoR tools. Shared clonotype analysis was performed with the tcR package in R, normalizing sharing by the product of cloneset sizes. To study raw recombination free of thymic and clonal selection effects, out-of-frame nonproductive sequences were analyzed. Through fastp at Q25 and MiXCR, TCRdb rebuilt clones from the public reads, retaining in-frame beta chains. Each entry merges the rows of one CDR3 protein and shows their most common DNA and genes. TCRdb assigned the V and J calls; the authors' analysis was not used. Present in this sample are about 1.7 million distinct CDR3 sequences, about 31% of which were seen just once. The leading ten clones occupy less than 0.35% of the sample.

All donors were healthy Caucasians. The sequence came from a newborn girl in good health. Sequencing was carried out using cord blood.

The CDR3 has the sequence CASSQEVAGVHNEQFF. The nucleotides are TGTGCCAGCAGCCAAGAAGTCGCAGGGGTCCACAATGAGCAGTTCTTC. The chain was built from TRBV4-2 and TRBJ2-1, and possibly TRBD1, on 6 matching bases. Reading from cysteine to phenylalanine, the CDR3 counts 16 amino acids. Only CDR3 DNA remains: 48 bases, in frame from the first base. CDR1 LGHNA and CDR2 YNFKEQ were looked up in the germline V gene. Trimming takes 0 bases from V and 5 bases from J, and the germline ends sit 14 bases apart.